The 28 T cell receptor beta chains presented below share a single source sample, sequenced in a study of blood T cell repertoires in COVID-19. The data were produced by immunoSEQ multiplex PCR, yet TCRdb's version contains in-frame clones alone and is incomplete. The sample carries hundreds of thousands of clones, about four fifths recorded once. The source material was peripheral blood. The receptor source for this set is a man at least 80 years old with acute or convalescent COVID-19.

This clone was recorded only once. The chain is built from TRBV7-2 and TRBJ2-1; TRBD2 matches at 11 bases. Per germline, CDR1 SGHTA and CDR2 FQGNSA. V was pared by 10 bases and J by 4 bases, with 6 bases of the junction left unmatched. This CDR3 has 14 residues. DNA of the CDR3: TGTGCCACCAAGACTAGCGGGGCATACAATGAGCAGTTCTTC. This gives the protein CATKTSGAYNEQFF.

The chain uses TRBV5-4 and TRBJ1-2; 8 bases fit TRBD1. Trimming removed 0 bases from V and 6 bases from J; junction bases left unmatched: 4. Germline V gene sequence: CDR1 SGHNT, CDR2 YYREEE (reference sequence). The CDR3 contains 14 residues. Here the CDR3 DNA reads TGTGCCAGCAGCTTGGGGACAGGGAGGGATGGCTACACCTTC. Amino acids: CASSLGTGRDGYTF.

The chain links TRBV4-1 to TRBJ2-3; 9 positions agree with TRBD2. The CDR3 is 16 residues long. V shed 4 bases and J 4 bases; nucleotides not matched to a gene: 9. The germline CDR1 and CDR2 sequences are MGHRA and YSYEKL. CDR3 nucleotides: TGCGCCAGCAGCCTATCGACTAGCGGACGGGCAGATACGCAGTATTTT. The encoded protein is CASSLSTSGRADTQYF.

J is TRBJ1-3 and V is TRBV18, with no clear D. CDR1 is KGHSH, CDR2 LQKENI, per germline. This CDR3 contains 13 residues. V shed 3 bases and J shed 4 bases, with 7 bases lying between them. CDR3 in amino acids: CASSPPNGNTIYF. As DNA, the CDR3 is TGTGCCAGCTCACCCCCTAACGGAAACACCATATATTTT. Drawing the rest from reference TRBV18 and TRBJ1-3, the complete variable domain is NAGVMQNPRHLVRRRGQEARLRCSPMKGHSHVYWYRQLPEEGLKFMVYLQKENIIDESGMPKERFSAEFPKEGPSILRIQQVVRGDSAAYFCASSPPNGNTIYFGEGSWLTVV.

The CDR3 DNA is TGTGCCAGCAGTTACTATCCACAGGGGACGGATGGCTACACCTTC. Translated, it gives CASSYYPQGTDGYTF. The chain recombines TRBV6-5 with TRBJ1-2; 7 bases align to TRBD1. The CDR3 totals 15 residues. Trimming at V came to 1 base and at J to 6 bases, leaving 8 bases not matched to a gene. CDR1 is MNHEY and CDR2 is SVGAGI in the germline V gene.

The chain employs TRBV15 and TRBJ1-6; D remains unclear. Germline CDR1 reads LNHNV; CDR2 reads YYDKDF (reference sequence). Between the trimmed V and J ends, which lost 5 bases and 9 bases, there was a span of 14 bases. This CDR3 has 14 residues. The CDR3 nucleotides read TGTGCCACCAGCCCCGGGTGGGGAGTTTCACCCCTCCACTTT. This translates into CATSPGWGVSPLHF.

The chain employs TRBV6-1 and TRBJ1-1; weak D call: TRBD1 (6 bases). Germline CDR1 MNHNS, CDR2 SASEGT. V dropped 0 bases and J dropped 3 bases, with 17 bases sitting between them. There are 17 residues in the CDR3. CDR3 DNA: TGTGCCAGCAGTGAAGCTAAAGGGGGTGGGGGCTACACTGAAGCTTTCTTT. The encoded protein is CASSEAKGGGGYTEAFF.

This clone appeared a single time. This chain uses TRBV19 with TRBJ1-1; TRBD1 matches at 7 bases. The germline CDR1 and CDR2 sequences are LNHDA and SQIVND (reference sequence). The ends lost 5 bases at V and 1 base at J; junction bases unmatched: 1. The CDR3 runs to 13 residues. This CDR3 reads CASSRDRNTEAFF. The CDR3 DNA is TGTGCCAGTAGTCGGGACAGGAACACTGAAGCTTTCTTT.

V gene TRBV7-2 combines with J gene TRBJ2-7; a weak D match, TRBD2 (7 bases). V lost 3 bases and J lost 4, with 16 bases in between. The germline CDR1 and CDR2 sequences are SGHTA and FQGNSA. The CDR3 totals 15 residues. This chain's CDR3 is CASSFGGQGIYEQYF. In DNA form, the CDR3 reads TGTGCCAGCAGCTTCGGGGGGCAGGGAATATACGAGCAGTACTTC. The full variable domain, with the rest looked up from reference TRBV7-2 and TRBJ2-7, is GAGVSQSPSNKVTEKGKDVELRCDPISGHTALYWYRQSLGQGLEFLIYFQGNSAPDKSGLPSDRFSAERTGGSVSTLTIQRTQQEDSAVYLCASSFGGQGIYEQYFGPGTRLTVT.

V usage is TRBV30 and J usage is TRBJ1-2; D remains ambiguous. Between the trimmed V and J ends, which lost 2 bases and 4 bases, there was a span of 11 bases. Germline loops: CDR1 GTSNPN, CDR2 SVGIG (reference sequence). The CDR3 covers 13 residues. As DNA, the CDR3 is TGTGCCTGGAGTTCCGGGGTCCTCTATGGCTACACCTTC. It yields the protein CAWSSGVLYGYTF.

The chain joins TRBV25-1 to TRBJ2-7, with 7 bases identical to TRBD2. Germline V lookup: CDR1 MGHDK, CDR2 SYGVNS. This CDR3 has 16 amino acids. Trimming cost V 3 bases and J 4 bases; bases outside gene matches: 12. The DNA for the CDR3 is TGTGCCAGCAGTGACCCGGTGGGCGGGAGAGGTTACGAGCAGTACTTC. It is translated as CASSDPVGGRGYEQYF.

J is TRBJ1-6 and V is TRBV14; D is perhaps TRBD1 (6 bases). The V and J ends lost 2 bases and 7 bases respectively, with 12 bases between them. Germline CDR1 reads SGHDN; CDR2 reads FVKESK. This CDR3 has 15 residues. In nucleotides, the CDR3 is TGTGCCAGCAGCCAAAGTGGCAGGGGAAATTCACCCCTCCACTTT. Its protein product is CASSQSGRGNSPLHF. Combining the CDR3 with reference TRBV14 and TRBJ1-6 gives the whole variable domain EAGVTQFPSHSVIEKGQTVTLRCDPISGHDNLYWYRRVMGKEIKFLLHFVKESKQDESGMPNNRFLAERTGGTYSTLKVQPAELEDSGVYFCASSQSGRGNSPLHFGNGTRLTVT.

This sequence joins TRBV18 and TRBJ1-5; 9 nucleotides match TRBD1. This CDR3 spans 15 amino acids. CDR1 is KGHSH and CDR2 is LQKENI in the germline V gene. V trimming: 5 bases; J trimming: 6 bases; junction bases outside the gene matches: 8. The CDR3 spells CASSSRDREGQPQHF. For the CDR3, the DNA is TGTGCCAGCTCATCCCGGGACAGGGAAGGTCAGCCCCAGCATTTT.

The CDR3 DNA reads as TGCGCCAGCAGCTTGGAGCGGGGAAACACCATATATTTT. It translates to CASSLERGNTIYF. The V gene is TRBV5-1, the J gene TRBJ1-3; D gene ambiguous. The V and J ends lost 0 bases and 4 bases respectively, with 5 bases between them. CDR1 is SGHRS, CDR2 YFSETQ, per germline. The CDR3 extends over 13 amino acids.

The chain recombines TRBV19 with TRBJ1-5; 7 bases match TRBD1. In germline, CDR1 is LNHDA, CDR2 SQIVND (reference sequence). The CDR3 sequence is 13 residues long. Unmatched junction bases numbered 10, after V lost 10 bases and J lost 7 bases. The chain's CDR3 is CATADRSGQPQHF. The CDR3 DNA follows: TGTGCCACCGCGGACAGGTCGGGGCAGCCCCAGCATTTT.

The CDR3 DNA sequence: TGCGCCAGCAGCCCCCCGATTGGCAGTTCCTACGAGCAGTACTTC. This gives the protein CASSPPIGSSYEQYF. The chain couples TRBV5-1 to TRBJ2-7; the D is unclear. Per germline, CDR1 SGHRS and CDR2 YFSETQ. This CDR3 region has 15 residues. Trimming pared 4 bases from V and 1 base from J, leaving 15 bases between.

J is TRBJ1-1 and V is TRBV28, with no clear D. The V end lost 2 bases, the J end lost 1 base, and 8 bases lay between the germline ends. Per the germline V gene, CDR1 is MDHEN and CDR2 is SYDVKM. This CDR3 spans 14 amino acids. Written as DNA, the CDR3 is TGTGCCAGCAGTTTACTCCGAGGGAACACTGAAGCTTTCTTT. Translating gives CASSLLRGNTEAFF.

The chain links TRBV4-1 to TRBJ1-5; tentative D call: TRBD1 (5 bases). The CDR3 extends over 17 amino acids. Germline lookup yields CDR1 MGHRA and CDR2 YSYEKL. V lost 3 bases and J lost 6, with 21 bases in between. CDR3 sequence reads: CASSHRMAGKYRQPQHF. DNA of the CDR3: TGCGCCAGCAGCCACAGAATGGCAGGGAAATATCGTCAGCCCCAGCATTTT.

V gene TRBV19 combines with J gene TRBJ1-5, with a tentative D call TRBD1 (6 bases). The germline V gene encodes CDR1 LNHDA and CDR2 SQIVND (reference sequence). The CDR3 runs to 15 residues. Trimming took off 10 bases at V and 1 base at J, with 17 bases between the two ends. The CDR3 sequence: CATIRGGESNQPQHF. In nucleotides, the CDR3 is TGTGCCACAATTCGAGGGGGGGAAAGCAATCAGCCCCAGCATTTT. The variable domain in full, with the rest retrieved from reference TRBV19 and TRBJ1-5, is DGGITQSPKYLFRKEGQNVTLSCEQNLNHDAMYWYRQDPGQGLRLIYYSQIVNDFQKGDIAEGYSVSREKKESFPLTVTSAQKNPTAFYLCATIRGGESNQPQHFGDGTRLSIL.

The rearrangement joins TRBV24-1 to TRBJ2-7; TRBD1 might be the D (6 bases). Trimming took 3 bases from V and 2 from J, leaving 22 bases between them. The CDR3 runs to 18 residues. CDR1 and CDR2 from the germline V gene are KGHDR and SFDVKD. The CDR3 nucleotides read TGTGCCACCAGTGATCGACTGCTGAGCCGGGACATCGCCTACGAGCAGTACTTC. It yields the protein CATSDRLLSRDIAYEQYF.

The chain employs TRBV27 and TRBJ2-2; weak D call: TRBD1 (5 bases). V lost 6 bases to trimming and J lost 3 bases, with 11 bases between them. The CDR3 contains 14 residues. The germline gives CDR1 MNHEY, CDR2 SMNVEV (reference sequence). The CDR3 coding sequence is TGTGCCAGCAGGAGACTCAGGGACACCGGGGAGCTGTTTTTT. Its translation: CASRRLRDTGELFF.

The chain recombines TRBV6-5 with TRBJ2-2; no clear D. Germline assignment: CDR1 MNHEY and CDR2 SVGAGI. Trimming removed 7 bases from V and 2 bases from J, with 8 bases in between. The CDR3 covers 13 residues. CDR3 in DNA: TGTGCCAGCAAACTGCACAACACCGGGGAGCTGTTTTTT. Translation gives CASKLHNTGELFF.

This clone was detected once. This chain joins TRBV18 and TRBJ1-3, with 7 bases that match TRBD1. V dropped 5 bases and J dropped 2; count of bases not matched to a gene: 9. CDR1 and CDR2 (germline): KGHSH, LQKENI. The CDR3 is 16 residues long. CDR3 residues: CASSSPGTVAGNTIYF. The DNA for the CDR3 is TGTGCCAGCTCATCCCCTGGGACAGTCGCTGGAAACACCATATATTTT. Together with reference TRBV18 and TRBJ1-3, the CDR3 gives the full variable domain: NAGVMQNPRHLVRRRGQEARLRCSPMKGHSHVYWYRQLPEEGLKFMVYLQKENIIDESGMPKERFSAEFPKEGPSILRIQQVVRGDSAAYFCASSSPGTVAGNTIYFGEGSWLTVV.

The CDR3 sequence: CASSMGRGGSNQPQHF. In DNA, the CDR3 is TGTGCCAGTAGTATGGGCAGGGGAGGGAGCAATCAGCCCCAGCATTTT. The chain joins TRBV19 to TRBJ1-5, with a possible D match to TRBD1 (6 bases). From germline, CDR1 is LNHDA and CDR2 SQIVND (reference sequence). Deletions cut 3 bases from V and 1 base from J, with 13 bases between. The CDR3 runs to 16 residues.

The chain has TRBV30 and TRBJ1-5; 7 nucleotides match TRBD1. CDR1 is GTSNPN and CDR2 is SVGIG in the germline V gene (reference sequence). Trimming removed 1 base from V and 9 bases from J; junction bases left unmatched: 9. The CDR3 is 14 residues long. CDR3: CAWSATGVVGPQHF. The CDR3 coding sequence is TGTGCCTGGAGTGCTACAGGGGTCGTAGGGCCCCAGCATTTT. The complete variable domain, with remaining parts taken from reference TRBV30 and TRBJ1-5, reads SQTIHQWPATLVQPVGSPLSLECTVEGTSNPNLYWYRQAAGRGLQLLFYSVGIGQISSEVPQNLSASRPQDRQFILSSKKLLLSDSGFYLCAWSATGVVGPQHFGDGTRLSIL.

The CDR3 here is CASSLAGTSGLSDTQYF. The DNA of the CDR3 is TGTGCCAGCAGCTTAGCGGGGACTAGCGGGTTATCAGATACGCAGTATTTT. The J gene is TRBJ2-3, the V gene TRBV7-9; TRBD2 matches at 12 bases. V shed 0 bases, J shed 4 bases, and the junction held 5 bases outside the gene matches. The CDR3 runs to 17 residues. Germline assignment: CDR1 SEHNR and CDR2 FQNEAQ (reference sequence).

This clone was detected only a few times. The CDR3 spells CASSQDGRVGDGGYTF. The CDR3 DNA is TGCGCCAGCAGCCAAGACGGAAGGGTGGGAGATGGGGGCTACACCTTC. The chain recombines TRBV4-1 with TRBJ1-2; D is ambiguous. Germline V lookup: CDR1 MGHRA, CDR2 YSYEKL. V was cut by 0 bases and J by 8 bases, with 19 bases left in between. The CDR3 runs 16 residues.

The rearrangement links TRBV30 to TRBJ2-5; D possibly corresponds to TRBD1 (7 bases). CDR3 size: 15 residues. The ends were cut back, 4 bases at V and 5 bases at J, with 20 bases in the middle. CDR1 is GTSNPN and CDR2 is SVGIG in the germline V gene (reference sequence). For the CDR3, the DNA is TGTGCCTGGACCTCAGGAGGGGGCCGGATGGAGACCCAGTACTTC. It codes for CAWTSGGGRMETQYF.